The next 18 T cell receptor beta chains were all read from a single sample in a study of Graves' ophthalmopathy and Graves' hyperthyroidism. The authors amplified TCR beta CDR3 regions, and they did so from RNA transcripts for repertoire sequencing. Following a first-round RT-PCR that used HTBI primers, a second-round multiplex PCR was carried out. TCRdb called the multiplex PCR reads again in MiXCR, with one record for every CDR3 protein. The top ten hold 35% to 55% of the sample, which has 740,000 or so distinct CDR3 sequences, roughly 40% seen once. The sequenced sample was peripheral blood. All receptors derive from an adult man with Graves' ophthalmopathy.

The chain employs TRBV5-1 and TRBJ1-5, with D perhaps matching TRBD1 (6 bases). This CDR3 region has 15 residues. Trimming removed 0 bases from V and 3 bases from J, with 10 bases in between. Germline loops: CDR1 SGHRS, CDR2 YFSETQ. In DNA, the CDR3 is TGCGCCAGCAGCTTGGATAGGGGGGACAATCAGCCCCAGCATTTT. It translates to CASSLDRGDNQPQHF.

The chain has TRBV10-1 and TRBJ2-6, with TRBD2 matching over 11 bases. Unmatched junction bases numbered 18, after V lost 7 bases and J lost 4 bases. Germline values: CDR1 WNHNN, CDR2 SYGVQD (reference sequence). The CDR3 loop spans 20 amino acids. CDR3 bases: TGCGCCAGCAAGGGAGTAGCGGGAGGGCCGTGTGTTTCCGGGGCCAACGTCCTGACTTTC. Protein: CASKGVAGGPCVSGANVLTF.

This clonotype was picked up a small number of times. One junction end does not reproduce the germline sequence, and a read error may be involved. The gene calls are TRBV10-3 and TRBJ2-7; 7 nucleotides agree with TRBD2. There are 13 residues in the CDR3. Germline CDR1 is ENHRY and CDR2 is SYGVKD. The CDR3 nucleotides read TGTGCCAGCAGTTATAGTGCAGCGGGGGAGCAGTACTTC. It translates to CASSYSAAGEQYF.

This clonotype was counted many times. The rearrangement uses TRBV2 and TRBJ1-2, with 8 bases that match TRBD1. Germline values: CDR1 SNHLY, CDR2 FYNNEI. There are 16 residues in the CDR3. J gave up 2 bases and V 4 bases, and 9 bases lay outside the gene matches. The CDR3 coding sequence is TGTGCCAGCAGTGGCCGTTGGGGACAGGCGAACTATGGCTACACCTTC. Its protein is CASSGRWGQANYGYTF.

Ten or more counts support this clonotype. V usage is TRBV20-1 and J usage is TRBJ1-2; 7 positions match TRBD1. CDR1 and CDR2 from the germline V gene are DFQATT and SNEGSKA (reference sequence). V was pared by 5 bases and J by 1 base, with 4 bases of the junction left unmatched. The CDR3 spans 13 residues. The CDR3 here is CSASGQLNYGYTF. DNA for the CDR3: TGCAGTGCTTCGGGACAGCTTAACTATGGCTACACCTTC.

The CDR3 loop is CAISPGTGYGYTF. The CDR3 DNA sequence: TGTGCCATCAGCCCCGGGACAGGGTATGGCTACACCTTC. This chain joins TRBV10-3 and TRBJ1-2; the match to TRBD1 covers 9 bases. V lost 6 bases to trimming and J lost 5 bases; unmatched junction nucleotides: 4. This CDR3 comprises 13 residues. Germline loops: CDR1 ENHRY, CDR2 SYGVKD.

The chain couples TRBV7-9 to TRBJ2-2, with D tentatively TRBD1 or TRBD2 (5 bases each). The ends were cut back, 5 bases at V and 6 bases at J, with 19 bases in the middle. Germline V lookup: CDR1 SEHNR, CDR2 FQNEAQ (reference sequence). CDR3 length equals 16 residues. DNA for the CDR3: TGTGCCAGCAGCCCCCCGGGCGCGGTGGGGGCCGGGGAGCTGTTTTTT. This translates into CASSPPGAVGAGELFF. The full variable domain, completed using reference TRBV7-9 and TRBJ2-2, is DTGVSQNPRHKITKRGQNVTFRCDPISEHNRLYWYRQTLGQGPEFLTYFQNEAQLEKSRLLSDRFSAERPKGSFSTLEIQRTEQGDSAMYLCASSPPGAVGAGELFFGEGSRLTVL.

As to this clonotype: Mismatch with germline at one junction end may stem from a read error. The chain uses TRBV5-1 and TRBJ1-1; D may be TRBD1 (5 bases). Germline loops: CDR1 SGHRS, CDR2 YFSETQ. The CDR3 has 13 amino acids. CDR3 amino acids: CATSPPGGGEAFF. The DNA of the CDR3 is TGTGCCACCAGCCCGCCGGGGGGTGGGGAAGCTTTCTTT. Looking up the rest from reference TRBV5-1 and TRBJ1-1 gives the full variable domain: KAGVTQTPRYLIKTRGQQVTLSCSPISGHRSVSWYQQTPGQGLQFLFEYFSETQRNKGNFPGRFSGRQFSNSRSEMNVSTLELGDSALYLCATSPPGGGEAFFGQGTRLTVV.

This clonotype was found many times. This chain links TRBV7-9 with TRBJ2-7; TRBD1 is a possible D gene (5 bases). Germline CDR1 SEHNR, CDR2 FQNEAQ (reference sequence). The CDR3 length is 14 residues. V was clipped by 2 bases and J by 6 bases, with 14 bases between them. DNA for the CDR3: TGTGCCAGCAGCTTAAGGGCAGGGCGCGGCGAGCAGTACTTC. Residues: CASSLRAGRGEQYF.

The table lists this clonotype with a few counts. This chain uses TRBV20-1 with TRBJ1-6; 8 nucleotides line up with TRBD1. The trim removed 0 bases at V and 5 bases at J, leaving 9 bases unmatched. The CDR3 contains 17 residues. From germline, CDR1 is DFQATT and CDR2 SNEGSKA (reference sequence). The CDR3, as DNA: TGCAGTGCTAGAGATCTTATCGGACAGGGTGATAATTCACCCCTCCACTTT. Amino acid sequence: CSARDLIGQGDNSPLHF.

The V call is TRBV2, the J call TRBJ1-1, with no clear D. The length of the CDR3 is 14 residues. With 2 bases removed from V and 6 bases from J, the gap between germline ends came to 13 bases. Germline lookup yields CDR1 SNHLY and CDR2 FYNNEI. This CDR3 reads CASSEYKANPEAFF. CDR3 sequence (DNA): TGTGCCAGCAGTGAATACAAGGCTAACCCTGAAGCTTTCTTT.

On this clonotype itself: This could be a read error, since a much larger clone is one nucleotide away. This chain links TRBV20-1 with TRBJ1-2, with D possibly being TRBD1 (5 bases). The CDR3 length is 13 residues. The germline V and J ends were trimmed by 4 bases and 3 bases, with 12 bases remaining between them. In germline, CDR1 is DFQATT, CDR2 SNEGSKA (reference sequence). The CDR3 sequence: CSANDQTDYGYTF. The CDR3 nucleotides read TGCAGTGCTAACGACCAGACAGACTATGGCTACACCTTC.

The J gene is TRBJ2-5, the V gene TRBV10-3, with D perhaps given as TRBD1 or TRBD2 (5 bases each). The CDR3 has 14 amino acids. Germline CDR1 reads ENHRY; CDR2 reads SYGVKD. Trimming took 10 bases from V and 4 from J, leaving 19 bases between them. CDR3: CASSSRDGRETQYF. CDR3 nucleotides: TGTGCCAGCAGCTCCAGGGACGGGCGAGAGACCCAGTACTTC.

The chain combines TRBV7-9 with TRBJ2-7; 8 bases map to TRBD1. Germline V gene lookup returns CDR1 SEHNR and CDR2 FQNEAQ (reference sequence). The trim removed 5 bases at V and 5 bases at J, leaving 8 bases unmatched. The CDR3 totals 14 residues. CDR3 coding DNA: TGTGCCAGCAGCCAAGGACAGGGAGTCGACGAGCAGTACTTC. Encoded protein: CASSQGQGVDEQYF.

This chain uses TRBV9 with TRBJ1-4; 9 nucleotides match TRBD1. There are 15 residues in the CDR3. The germline V gene encodes CDR1 SGDLS and CDR2 YYNGEE. V was clipped by 3 bases and J by 8 bases; unmatched bases: 8. This CDR3 reads CASSGPGQGGEKLFF. Here the CDR3 DNA reads TGTGCCAGCAGCGGACCGGGACAGGGAGGGGAAAAACTGTTTTTT.

The chain combines TRBV7-2 with TRBJ2-7; no clear D. Germline lookup yields CDR1 SGHTA and CDR2 FQGNSA. Trimming stripped 3 bases from V and 11 bases from J, with 14 bases between. The CDR3 loop spans 12 amino acids. The CDR3: CASSLNGAGEYF. For the CDR3, the DNA is TGTGCCAGCAGCTTGAATGGAGCTGGCGAGTACTTC.

V and J are TRBV9 and TRBJ1-4; 9 bases are shared with TRBD1. V gave up 4 bases and J gave up 10 bases; unmatched junction bases: 11. The CDR3 covers 15 residues. Germline CDR1 reads SGDLS; CDR2 reads YYNGEE. As DNA, the CDR3 is TGTGCCAGCAGCTTATTGGGACAGGGTGGGGGAAAACTGTTTTTT. This sequence encodes CASSLLGQGGGKLFF.

The sample holds a few counts of this clonotype. This sequence joins TRBV6-5 and TRBJ1-2, with 7 bases fitting TRBD1. The V and J ends lost 10 bases and 7 bases, in that order; junction bases with no gene match: 9. CDR3 length: 12 residues. Germline CDR1 reads MNHEY; CDR2 reads SVGAGI. The CDR3 spells CATEDRRGGYTF. The CDR3 DNA reads as TGTGCCACAGAGGACAGGAGAGGTGGCTACACCTTC.